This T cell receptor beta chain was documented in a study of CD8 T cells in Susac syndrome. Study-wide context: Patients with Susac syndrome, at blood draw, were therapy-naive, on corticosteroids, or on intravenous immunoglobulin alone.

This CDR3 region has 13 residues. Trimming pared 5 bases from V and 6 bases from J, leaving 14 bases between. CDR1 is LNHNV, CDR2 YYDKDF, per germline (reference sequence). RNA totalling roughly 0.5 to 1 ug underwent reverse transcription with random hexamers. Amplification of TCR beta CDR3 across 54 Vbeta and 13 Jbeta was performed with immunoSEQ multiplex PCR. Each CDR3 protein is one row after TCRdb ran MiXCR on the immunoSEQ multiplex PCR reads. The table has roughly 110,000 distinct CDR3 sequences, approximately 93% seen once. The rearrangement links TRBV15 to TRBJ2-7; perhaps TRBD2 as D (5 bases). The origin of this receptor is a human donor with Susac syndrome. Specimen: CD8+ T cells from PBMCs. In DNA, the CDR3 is TGTGCCACCAGCCCAAGTCTCCGGGGCGAGCAGTACTTC. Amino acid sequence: CATSPSLRGEQYF.